Presented here are 26 T cell receptor beta chains from one specimen sequenced in a study of vaccination and CD4 T cells after COVID-19. The Oncomine TCR Beta short-read assay generated sequence data from the DNA of cultured CD4+ T cells. TCRdb re-called the PCR reads with MiXCR, one entry per CDR3 protein. The repertoire includes 9,000 to 10,000 distinct CDR3 sequences, more than 45% of them detected once, and under 20% sits in the top ten. Treatment defined: roughly nine-day PBMC culture with coronavirus spike peptide pools or control peptides (ViraFEST assay). Antigens of these TCRs are unknown. The sequenced sample was CD4+ T cells from blood, cultured in vitro. The receptors come from a human donor who had recovered from COVID-19.

The genes are TRBV7-2 and TRBJ2-3; D perhaps matches TRBD2 (5 bases). Between the trimmed V and J ends, which lost 0 bases and 5 bases, there was a span of 6 bases. The CDR3 runs to 13 residues. Germline V gene sequence: CDR1 SGHTA, CDR2 FQGNSA. The CDR3 sequence: CASSLAGEDTQYF. CDR3 in DNA: TGTGCCAGCAGCTTAGCGGGAGAAGATACGCAGTATTTT.

This clonotype is medium-sized within its sample. The V and J genes are TRBV18 and TRBJ2-7, with TRBD2 matching over 9 bases. The CDR3 extends over 15 amino acids. The V segment lost 2 bases and the J segment 5 bases; nucleotides outside the gene matches: 7. CDR1 is KGHSH and CDR2 is LQKENI in the germline V gene. In DNA form, the CDR3 reads TGTGCCAGCTCACCATATGCGGGGGGGGGCGACGAGCAGTACTTC. Translating it yields CASSPYAGGGDEQYF.

The table lists this clonotype with a few counts. This chain uses TRBV7-9 with TRBJ1-2, with D perhaps TRBD1 (6 bases). The V and J ends lost 5 bases and 0 bases respectively, with 13 bases between them. Germline CDR1 and CDR2: SEHNR and FQNEAQ (reference sequence). The length of the CDR3 is 15 residues. CDR3 DNA sequence: TGTGCCAGCAGCCCAACCGGGACACCTAACTATGGCTACACCTTC. Its translation: CASSPTGTPNYGYTF.

The V gene is TRBV6-1, the J gene TRBJ1-3, with 7 positions matching TRBD1. Germline CDR1 MNHNS, CDR2 SASEGT. V shed 6 bases, J shed 4 bases, and the junction held 6 bases outside the gene matches. This CDR3 spans 14 amino acids. The CDR3 sequence: CASRQRGLGNTIYF. As DNA, the CDR3 is TGTGCCAGCAGGCAAAGGGGGCTCGGAAACACCATATATTTT.

This clonotype came up once. This chain joins TRBV7-2 and TRBJ2-3; the match to TRBD1 covers 8 bases. This CDR3 comprises 17 residues. The V gene's germline CDR1 is SGHTA and CDR2 FQGNSA. The trim removed 3 bases at V and 2 bases at J, leaving 10 bases unmatched. The CDR3 bases are TGTGCCAGCAGCTTCGCTACAGGGGGGCTTCTCACAGATACGCAGTATTTT. It translates to CASSFATGGLLTDTQYF.

The genes are TRBV5-8 and TRBJ2-3, with TRBD2 identical over 9 bases. V lost 6 bases, J lost 6 bases, and 14 bases stayed unmatched. Per germline, CDR1 SGHTS and CDR2 YDEGEE. The CDR3 contains 16 residues. The CDR3 is CASTFSIAGVLDTQYF. The CDR3 coding sequence is TGTGCCAGCACGTTCTCCATAGCGGGAGTATTGGATACGCAGTATTTT.

This clonotype was seen more than once but under ten times. The chain combines TRBV7-2 with TRBJ2-1; 16 bases map to TRBD2. After removal of 2 bases from V and 10 bases from J, the junction contained 5 bases not matched to a gene. This CDR3 spans 16 amino acids. Germline lookup yields CDR1 SGHTA and CDR2 FQGNSA. The CDR3 protein is CASSLLGTSGRVEQFF. As DNA, the CDR3 is TGTGCCAGCAGCTTATTAGGGACTAGCGGGAGGGTAGAGCAGTTCTTC.

The chain has TRBV6-1 and TRBJ2-3; 11 bases are shared with TRBD1. Germline V gene lookup returns CDR1 MNHNS and CDR2 SASEGT. The CDR3 is 15 amino acids. V lost 3 bases to trimming and J lost 4 bases; unmatched junction nucleotides: 3. The CDR3 DNA reads TGTGCCAGCAGTGACCCGGGACAGGGGGCAGATACGCAGTATTTT. This translates into CASSDPGQGADTQYF.

The chain has TRBV11-3 and TRBJ2-2; perhaps TRBD1 as D (5 bases). Trimming left V 3 bases short and J 4 bases short, with 12 bases between. Looked up from germline, CDR1 is SGHNT and CDR2 is YENEEA. The CDR3 is made up of 15 amino acids. Here the CDR3 DNA reads TGTGCCAGCAGCTTTGGCAGGGTGGGCACCGGGGAGCTGTTTTTT. Translating it yields CASSFGRVGTGELFF. The full variable domain, with the rest looked up from reference TRBV11-3 and TRBJ2-2, is EAGVVQSPRYKIIEKKQPVAFWCNPISGHNTLYWYLQNLGQGPELLIRYENEEAVDDSQLPKDRFSAERLKGVDSTLKIQPAELGDSAVYLCASSFGRVGTGELFFGEGSRLTVL.

This clonotype was observed a handful of times. This chain joins TRBV6-1 and TRBJ1-2, with unresolved D. This CDR3 region has 13 residues. Germline V CDR1 and CDR2: MNHNS, SASEGT. V was pared by 6 bases and J by 7 bases, with 15 bases between. Here the CDR3 reads CASRRESTAGYTF. The DNA for the CDR3 is TGTGCCAGCAGACGCGAATCCACCGCTGGCTACACCTTC.

This clonotype was counted only a few times. The V gene is TRBV6-5, the J gene TRBJ2-5; 7 positions match TRBD2. The CDR3 is made up of 14 amino acids. CDR1 MNHEY and CDR2 SVGAGI come from the germline V gene. The ends lost 4 bases at V and 5 bases at J; junction bases unmatched: 7. This chain's CDR3 is CASSSRGGPETQYF. The CDR3 DNA reads as TGTGCCAGCAGTTCCCGGGGAGGGCCGGAGACCCAGTACTTC.

The CDR3 reads CASSLAGQGNEKLFF. The CDR3 bases are TGTGCCAGCAGCTTAGCGGGACAGGGGAATGAAAAACTGTTTTTT. The chain recombines TRBV7-2 with TRBJ1-4; 10 bases match TRBD1. Germline lookup yields CDR1 SGHTA and CDR2 FQGNSA. This CDR3 is built from 15 residues. The ends lost 0 bases at V and 5 bases at J; junction bases unmatched: 0.

This clonotype has a handful of counts. The chain joins TRBV19 to TRBJ1-5, with D unresolved. Looked up from germline, CDR1 is LNHDA and CDR2 is SQIVND (reference sequence). Trimming took 7 bases from V and 0 from J, leaving 13 bases between them. The CDR3 covers 15 residues. The chain's CDR3 is CASTRRGVSNQPQHF. CDR3 nucleotide sequence: TGTGCCAGTACCCGTCGCGGGGTTAGCAATCAGCCCCAGCATTTT.

This clonotype has a handful of counts. The chain links TRBV20-1 to TRBJ2-3; D is tentatively TRBD1 or TRBD2 (5 bases each). The CDR3 consists of 15 residues. Trimming left V 6 bases short and J 2 bases short, with 18 bases between. Germline CDR1 DFQATT, CDR2 SNEGSKA (reference sequence). The CDR3 spells CSANRPGRHTDTQYF. Here the CDR3 DNA reads TGCAGTGCAAATCGACCGGGACGCCACACAGATACGCAGTATTTT.

The chain combines TRBV6-1 with TRBJ2-1; TRBD2 matches 9 bases. The germline gives CDR1 MNHNS, CDR2 SASEGT. V lost 4 bases and J lost 9; bases outside the gene matches: 4. The CDR3 consists of 13 residues. The CDR3 here is CASSVASGAEQFF. The CDR3 coding sequence is TGTGCCAGCAGTGTTGCTAGCGGGGCTGAGCAGTTCTTC.

The chain recombines TRBV7-2 with TRBJ2-7; D might be TRBD1 (6 bases). The CDR3 extends over 13 amino acids. The germline gives CDR1 SGHTA, CDR2 FQGNSA. Between the trimmed V and J ends, which lost 8 bases and 5 bases, there was a span of 16 bases. CDR3 DNA: TGTGCCAGCGGTCTGGGGGCCATCAACGAGCAGTACTTC. Translation: CASGLGAINEQYF.

The V call is TRBV6-5, the J call TRBJ1-1; TRBD1 agrees at 9 bases. CDR1 and CDR2 from the germline V gene are MNHEY and SVGAGI. With 4 bases clipped from V and 0 bases from J, the junction kept 6 bases outside the gene matches. The CDR3 contains 16 residues. CDR3 sequence: CASSSGRDRVNTEAFF. CDR3 nucleotides: TGTGCCAGCAGTTCCGGACGGGACAGGGTGAACACTGAAGCTTTCTTT.

V usage is TRBV7-6 and J usage is TRBJ2-7, with 10 bases aligning to TRBD2. With V trimmed by 5 bases and J by 3 bases, 7 bases remained unmatched. The germline V gene has CDR1 SGHVS and CDR2 FNYEAQ. This CDR3 region has 15 residues. CDR3 sequence: CASSLGGLAVYEQYF. CDR3 nucleotide sequence: TGTGCCAGCAGCCTCGGCGGACTAGCGGTCTACGAGCAGTACTTC.

V and J are TRBV19 and TRBJ1-1; 7 positions agree with TRBD1. Germline trimming cut 7 bases from V and 5 bases from J; bases unmatched to any gene: 10. Per germline, CDR1 LNHDA and CDR2 SQIVND (reference sequence). This CDR3 has 14 residues. CDR3 sequence (DNA): TGTGCCAGTATACAGGCAGGGGGTAAGACTGAAGCTTTCTTT. Translating gives CASIQAGGKTEAFF.

This clonotype was counted only a few times. The chain carries TRBV6-1 and TRBJ1-1; a possible D gene is TRBD1 (5 bases). This CDR3 spans 15 amino acids. Germline V gives CDR1 MNHNS, CDR2 SASEGT. Trimming removed 6 bases from V and 4 bases from J, with 18 bases in between. CDR3: CASRATGGAATEAFF. For the CDR3, the DNA is TGTGCCAGCAGGGCTACCGGGGGAGCTGCCACTGAAGCTTTCTTT.

The chain carries TRBV20-1 and TRBJ2-3; D ambiguous. There are 15 residues in the CDR3. Germline CDR1 is DFQATT and CDR2 is SNEGSKA (reference sequence). Trimming cost V 5 bases and J 0 bases, with 15 bases left between them. Written as DNA, the CDR3 is TGCAGTGCTTCACAACGCGGAACTAGCACAGATACGCAGTATTTT. It is translated as CSASQRGTSTDTQYF.

This clonotype has a handful of counts. V is TRBV7-3 and J is TRBJ1-1; D might be TRBD1 (5 bases). The V gene lost 3 bases and the J gene lost 1 base, with 6 bases spanning the gap. The CDR3 runs 13 residues. Germline CDR1 and CDR2: SGHTA and FQGTGA. The CDR3 nucleotides read TGTGCCAGCAGCTTCCAGGGGAACACTGAAGCTTTCTTT. Its protein is CASSFQGNTEAFF.

This clonotype has just a few counts. V and J are TRBV6-1 and TRBJ2-2; 7 positions agree with TRBD1. CDR1 and CDR2 (germline): MNHNS, SASEGT. The CDR3 has 16 residues. The V segment lost 7 bases and the J segment 6 bases; nucleotides outside the gene matches: 14. The chain's CDR3 is CASTSEGASISGELFF. CDR3 sequence (DNA): TGTGCCAGCACCTCCGAGGGGGCCAGTATCTCCGGGGAGCTGTTTTTT.

The chain has TRBV27 and TRBJ2-7; TRBD1 matches at 7 bases. CDR3 length: 14 residues. The junction had 7 bases not matched to a gene; V was cut back by 6 bases and J by 2 bases. Germline CDR1 is MNHEY and CDR2 is SMNVEV (reference sequence). CDR3 region: CASRMTGTTYEQYF. The CDR3 region has the DNA TGTGCCAGCAGGATGACAGGGACAACCTACGAGCAGTACTTC.

The rearrangement joins TRBV20-1 to TRBJ2-1; 10 bases agree with TRBD2. Unmatched junction bases numbered 16, after V lost 2 bases and J lost 0 bases. This CDR3 spans 20 amino acids. Germline CDR1 is DFQATT and CDR2 is SNEGSKA (reference sequence). The chain's CDR3 is CSARYRESGGLADSYNEQFF. The CDR3 bases are TGCAGTGCTAGATACCGGGAATCGGGAGGACTAGCGGACTCCTACAATGAGCAGTTCTTC.

This sequence joins TRBV12-3 or TRBV12-4 and TRBJ1-2; D gene ambiguous. With 5 bases removed from V and 8 bases from J, the gap between germline ends came to 18 bases. This CDR3 has 14 amino acids. CDR3 in DNA: TGTGCCAGCAGTCAAACCCCCGTCCTTGAGGGCTACACCTTC. Encoded protein: CASSQTPVLEGYTF.